These 27 T cell receptor beta chains were all obtained from the same sample, sequenced in a study of CD8 T cells in Susac syndrome. RNA amounts of about 0.5 to 1 ug underwent reverse transcription with random hexamers. TCRdb re-derived calls from the immunoSEQ multiplex PCR reads in MiXCR, one entry per CDR3 protein. The table has 100,000 to 150,000 distinct CDR3 sequences, about 93% seen once; the top ten hold 0.21%. Sequenced material: CD8+ T cells from PBMCs. The receptors derive from a human donor with Susac syndrome.

The rearrangement links TRBV5-1 to TRBJ1-2, with a possible D match to TRBD1 (6 bases). V was cut by 4 bases and J by 5 bases, with 12 bases left in between. Germline values: CDR1 SGHRS, CDR2 YFSETQ. The CDR3 extends over 13 amino acids. CDR3: CASSTWTAYGYTF. CDR3 sequence (DNA): TGCGCCAGCAGCACCTGGACAGCTTATGGCTACACCTTC.

The table lists this clonotype with a few counts. This sequence joins TRBV30 and TRBJ1-4; 7 nucleotides match TRBD1. The CDR3 is 12 residues long. The V gene end was trimmed by 0 bases and the J gene end by 8 bases; junction bases not matched to a gene: 0. Germline CDR1 is GTSNPN and CDR2 is SVGIG (reference sequence). CDR3 DNA: TGTGCCTGGAGTGTACAGGGGGAAAAACTGTTTTTT. Encoded protein: CAWSVQGEKLFF.

CDR3 residues: CSARTSGRFEQFF. CDR3 coding DNA: TGCAGTGCTAGGACTAGCGGGAGGTTTGAGCAGTTCTTC. V and J are TRBV20-1 and TRBJ2-1, with 13 bases fitting TRBD2. Germline CDR1 is DFQATT and CDR2 is SNEGSKA (reference sequence). The trim removed 3 bases at V and 9 bases at J, leaving 2 bases unmatched. The CDR3 extends over 13 amino acids.

V usage is TRBV5-1 and J usage is TRBJ2-1; 8 bases align to TRBD1. The J segment lost 8 bases and the V segment lost 5 bases, leaving 3 bases of the junction unmatched. The CDR3 extends over 12 amino acids. CDR1 and CDR2 (germline): SGHRS, YFSETQ. The CDR3 DNA sequence: TGCGCCAGCAGGACAGGGGAGGATGAGCAGTTCTTC. The encoded protein is CASRTGEDEQFF.

This chain uses TRBV30 with TRBJ1-1, with 7 bases lining up with TRBD1. V lost 0 bases to trimming and J lost 8 bases; unmatched junction nucleotides: 6. Germline assignment: CDR1 GTSNPN and CDR2 SVGIG (reference sequence). This CDR3 has 13 residues. The DNA of the CDR3 is TGTGCCTGGAGTGTCGGAGGGACAGCAGAAGCTTTCTTT. This codes for CAWSVGGTAEAFF.

The J gene is TRBJ2-1, the V gene TRBV10-1; 8 bases are a match to TRBD2. CDR3 size: 17 residues. V dropped 11 bases and J dropped 5; count of bases not matched to a gene: 20. The germline V gene has CDR1 WNHNN and CDR2 SYGVQD (reference sequence). The DNA for the CDR3 is TGCGCCCGCGATCCCTGGGCTCTGGCGGGGGGCAACAATGAGCAGTTCTTC. Translation gives CARDPWALAGGNNEQFF.

This clonotype was detected only once. The V call is TRBV7-8, the J call TRBJ2-6, with D unclear. V was cut by 1 base and J by 2 bases, with 6 bases left in between. The CDR3 has 15 residues. Germline assignment: CDR1 SGHVS and CDR2 FQNEAQ. The CDR3 region is CASSLVPAGANVLTF. CDR3 coding DNA: TGTGCCAGCAGCTTAGTTCCTGCTGGGGCCAACGTCCTGACTTTC.

V usage is TRBV18 and J usage is TRBJ2-3; no clear D gene. The CDR3 has 12 amino acids. Germline V gene lookup returns CDR1 KGHSH and CDR2 LQKENI. V lost 3 bases and J 4 bases, leaving 5 bases between the germline ends. DNA of the CDR3: TGTGCCAGCTCACCGAACCCAGATACGCAGTATTTT. Translated: CASSPNPDTQYF.

The gene calls are TRBV7-9 and TRBJ1-1; D not resolved. Germline V gives CDR1 SEHNR, CDR2 FQNEAQ (reference sequence). V lost 2 bases, J lost 2 bases, and 6 bases lay in between. The CDR3 has 13 amino acids. CDR3 loop: CASSLSENTEAFF. CDR3 bases: TGTGCCAGCAGCTTATCGGAAAACACTGAAGCTTTCTTT.

This clonotype has only one observation. The chain combines TRBV9 with TRBJ2-7; possible D gene TRBD2, 6 bases. The length of the CDR3 is 15 residues. V was pared by 0 bases and J by 3 bases, with 13 bases between. Germline CDR1 SGDLS, CDR2 YYNGEE. The CDR3 region has the DNA TGTGCCAGCAGCGTAGGCCGATCGGGGGACTACGAGCAGTACTTC. Translating it yields CASSVGRSGDYEQYF. Full variable domain (missing parts from reference TRBV9 and TRBJ2-7): DSGVTQTPKHLITATGQRVTLRCSPRSGDLSVYWYQQSLDQGLQFLIQYYNGEERAKGNILERFSAQQFPDLHSELNLSSLELGDSALYFCASSVGRSGDYEQYFGPGTRLTVT.

This clonotype came up once. The rearrangement uses TRBV30 and TRBJ2-7; 7 bases are shared with TRBD1. J lost 0 bases, V lost 6 bases, and 5 bases had no gene match. This CDR3 is 13 amino acids long. CDR1 is GTSNPN, CDR2 SVGIG, per germline (reference sequence). The CDR3 bases are TGTGCCTGTTTCCGGGACAGCTCCTACGAGCAGTACTTC. This sequence encodes CACFRDSSYEQYF. Full variable domain (missing parts from reference TRBV30 and TRBJ2-7): SQTIHQWPATLVQPVGSPLSLECTVEGTSNPNLYWYRQAAGRGLQLLFYSVGIGQISSEVPQNLSASRPQDRQFILSSKKLLLSDSGFYLCACFRDSSYEQYFGPGTRLTVT.

The V gene is TRBV27, the J gene TRBJ2-7, with TRBD2 matching over 9 bases. CDR3 size: 14 residues. Trimming removed 7 bases from V and 5 bases from J; junction bases left unmatched: 9. Germline CDR1 reads MNHEY; CDR2 reads SMNVEV (reference sequence). The CDR3 sequence is CASTRRGGSDEQYF. Written as DNA, the CDR3 is TGTGCCAGCACCCGGCGGGGGGGGTCAGACGAGCAGTACTTC.

The chain is built from TRBV6-5 and TRBJ2-5; tentatively, D is TRBD1 (5 bases). Germline V gene data show CDR1 as MNHEY and CDR2 as SVGAGI. Between the trimmed V and J ends, which lost 6 bases and 5 bases, there was a span of 13 bases. The CDR3 covers 13 residues. The CDR3 loop is CASRGGARETQYF. CDR3 sequence (DNA): TGTGCCAGCAGGGGTGGGGCGCGGGAGACCCAGTACTTC.

The chain combines TRBV5-6 with TRBJ2-1; TRBD1 matches at 8 bases. This CDR3 has 17 amino acids. V shed 2 bases and J 1 base; nucleotides not matched to a gene: 8. The germline CDR1 and CDR2 sequences are SGHDT and YYEEEE. CDR3 sequence: CASSFSGQGRSYNEQFF. CDR3 bases: TGTGCCAGCAGCTTCTCCGGACAGGGAAGATCCTACAATGAGCAGTTCTTC. The variable domain in full, completed from reference TRBV5-6 and TRBJ2-1, reads DAGVTQSPTHLIKTRGQQVTLRCSPKSGHDTVSWYQQALGQGPQFIFQYYEEEERQRGNFPDRFSGHQFPNYSSELNVNALLLGDSALYLCASSFSGQGRSYNEQFFGPGTRLTVL.

J is TRBJ2-7 and V is TRBV4-1; the match to TRBD2 covers 8 bases. Trimming took 1 base from V and 6 from J; bases not matched to a gene: 20. The CDR3 totals 19 residues. CDR1 is MGHRA, CDR2 YSYEKL, per germline. DNA for the CDR3: TGCGCCAGCAGCCAAGGCCCCCTCAACGTCGGCGGGGGGTCCCTCGAGCAGTACTTC. It specifies CASSQGPLNVGGGSLEQYF.

The table lists this clonotype with a count of one. This chain connects TRBV19 to TRBJ1-2, with TRBD1 identical over 7 bases. Looked up from germline, CDR1 is LNHDA and CDR2 is SQIVND (reference sequence). J lost 4 bases, V lost 7 bases, and 6 bases had no gene match. The CDR3 consists of 13 residues. The chain's CDR3 is CASNIGTAYGYTF. DNA of the CDR3: TGTGCCAGTAACATCGGGACAGCCTATGGCTACACCTTC.

This chain connects TRBV2 to TRBJ1-4; 10 bases are shared with TRBD1. The trim removed 6 bases at V and 8 bases at J, leaving 9 bases unmatched. Germline V lookup: CDR1 SNHLY, CDR2 FYNNEI. This CDR3 contains 15 residues. As DNA, the CDR3 is TGTGCCAGCAGGAACCGGGACAGGGGAGGGGAAAAACTGTTTTTT. Protein: CASRNRDRGGEKLFF.

This chain's CDR3 is CAWSVQRGTEAFF. The CDR3 DNA reads TGTGCCTGGAGTGTACAAAGGGGCACTGAAGCTTTCTTT. V gene TRBV30 combines with J gene TRBJ1-1; D is perhaps TRBD1 (5 bases). Germline CDR1 reads GTSNPN; CDR2 reads SVGIG (reference sequence). This CDR3 is built from 13 residues. V was clipped by 0 bases and J by 4 bases, with 9 bases between them.

The chain couples TRBV12-3 or TRBV12-4 to TRBJ1-2; 7 bases map to TRBD1. The CDR3 runs to 14 residues. With 5 bases clipped from V and 4 bases from J, the junction kept 7 bases outside the gene matches. This CDR3 is CASSKTGEGYGYTF. The CDR3 nucleotides are TGTGCCAGCAGTAAAACAGGGGAGGGCTATGGCTACACCTTC.

The chain joins TRBV5-6 to TRBJ1-1; D is undetermined. CDR3 length: 14 residues. Trimming removed 4 bases from V and 2 bases from J, with 12 bases in between. The germline CDR1 and CDR2 sequences are SGHDT and YYEEEE. The CDR3, as DNA: TGTGCCAGCAGCCTACTTGACGGTAACACTGAAGCTTTCTTT. Protein sequence: CASSLLDGNTEAFF.

The CDR3: CASSIVLAVNTGELFF. The DNA for the CDR3 is TGTGCCAGTAGTATAGTTCTAGCGGTCAACACCGGGGAGCTGTTTTTT. V and J are TRBV19 and TRBJ2-2; 7 positions agree with TRBD2. Germline loops: CDR1 LNHDA, CDR2 SQIVND (reference sequence). The CDR3 extends over 16 amino acids. The V and J ends lost 1 base and 2 bases, in that order; junction bases with no gene match: 4.

This clonotype was seen once. The chain joins TRBV24-1 to TRBJ2-5; 8 bases align to TRBD1. Germline V gene lookup returns CDR1 KGHDR and CDR2 SFDVKD. Losses at the gene ends were 7 bases for V and 5 bases for J; bases not matched to a gene: 5. The CDR3 is made up of 13 amino acids. The CDR3 nucleotides are TGTGCCACCAGGCCAACAGGGGGGGAGACCCAGTACTTC. Its translation: CATRPTGGETQYF.

The chain couples TRBV27 to TRBJ2-1; 8 nucleotides match TRBD2. J was trimmed by 8 bases and V by 2 bases; bases with no gene match: 8. Per the germline V gene, CDR1 is MNHEY and CDR2 is SMNVEV (reference sequence). This CDR3 has 15 amino acids. The CDR3 protein is CASSLAGGALDEQFF. In DNA, the CDR3 is TGTGCCAGCAGTTTAGCGGGGGGTGCCCTGGATGAGCAGTTCTTC.

The V call is TRBV5-4, the J call TRBJ2-1; TRBD2 agrees at 7 bases. Unmatched junction bases numbered 11, after V lost 0 bases and J lost 8 bases. Germline V lookup: CDR1 SGHNT, CDR2 YYREEE (reference sequence). The CDR3 contains 16 residues. The CDR3 is CASSLGEGGAVDEQFF. In nucleotides, the CDR3 is TGTGCCAGCAGCTTGGGGGAGGGTGGGGCGGTCGATGAGCAGTTCTTC.

V usage is TRBV6-4 and J usage is TRBJ1-1, with a tentative D call TRBD1 (6 bases). CDR3 length: 14 amino acids. V gave up 3 bases and J gave up 8 bases, with 16 bases separating them. The germline V gene has CDR1 MRHNA and CDR2 SNTAGT. CDR3 in amino acids: CASSDEQGGKEAFF. CDR3 coding DNA: TGTGCCAGCAGTGATGAACAGGGTGGGAAAGAAGCTTTCTTT.

The rearrangement uses TRBV7-9 and TRBJ2-7; D is perhaps TRBD1 (5 bases). Looked up from germline, CDR1 is SEHNR and CDR2 is FQNEAQ (reference sequence). The CDR3 spans 13 residues. V lost 4 bases and J 0 bases, leaving 7 bases between the germline ends. This CDR3 reads CASSYDSSYEQYF. In nucleotides, the CDR3 is TGTGCCAGCAGCTATGACAGCTCCTACGAGCAGTACTTC.

The rearrangement uses TRBV20-1 and TRBJ2-1; D possibly corresponds to TRBD1 (6 bases). Germline CDR1 and CDR2: DFQATT and SNEGSKA (reference sequence). Trimming removed 3 bases from V and 4 bases from J, with 22 bases in between. This CDR3 comprises 17 residues. CDR3 bases: TGCAGTGCTAGCTCTAGGGGGTTCACAACGATGTACAATGAGCAGTTCTTC. It is translated as CSASSRGFTTMYNEQFF.